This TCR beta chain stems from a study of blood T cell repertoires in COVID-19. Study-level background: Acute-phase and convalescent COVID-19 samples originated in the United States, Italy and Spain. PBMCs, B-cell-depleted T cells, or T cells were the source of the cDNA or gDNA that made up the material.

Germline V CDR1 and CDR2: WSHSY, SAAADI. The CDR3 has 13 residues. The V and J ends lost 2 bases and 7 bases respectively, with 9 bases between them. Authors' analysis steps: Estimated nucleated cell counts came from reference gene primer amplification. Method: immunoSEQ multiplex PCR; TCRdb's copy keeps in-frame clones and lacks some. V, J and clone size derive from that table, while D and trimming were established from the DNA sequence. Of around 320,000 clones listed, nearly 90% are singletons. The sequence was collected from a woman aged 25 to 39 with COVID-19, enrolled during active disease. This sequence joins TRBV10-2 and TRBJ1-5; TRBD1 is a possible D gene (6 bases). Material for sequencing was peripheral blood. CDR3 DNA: TGCGCCAGCAGTGAGACAGGGAACCAGCCCCAGCATTTT. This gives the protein CASSETGNQPQHF.